The rows below give T cell receptor beta chains drawn from one sample of a study of blood T cell repertoires in COVID-19. Using immunoSEQ multiplex PCR, the repertoire was profiled, and TCRdb retains in-frame clones only, with some absent. Found here are roughly 30,000 clones, approximately 90% of them singletons; the top ten hold more than 3%. Sequenced sample: peripheral blood. Source of these receptors: a man aged 55-75 years with acute or convalescent COVID-19. Each CDR3 is given with its conserved first and last residue. Fields, in order: V gene, D gene, clone size, J gene, CDR3 DNA, CDR3 protein. The D gene is left open where the match is weak. Not all rows give a size; the values are once, few, many and, for expanded clones, a class.

v_gene: TRBV4-3; d_gene: TRBD1; abundance: once; j_gene: TRBJ1-6; CDR3nt: TGCGCCAGCAGCCAAGAATCGGGACAGGGTTATTCACCCCTCCACTTT; CDR3aa: CASSQESGQGYSPLHF
v_gene: TRBV11-2; d_gene: .; abundance: .; j_gene: TRBJ2-3; CDR3nt: TGTGCCAGCATCCCTAGACAGGGCACAGATACGCAGTATTTT; CDR3aa: CASIPRQGTDTQYF
v_gene: TRBV9; d_gene: TRBD2; abundance: .; j_gene: TRBJ2-1; CDR3nt: TGTGCCAGCAGCCGGACTAGCGTTTCCGCCCATGAGCAGTTCTTC; CDR3aa: CASSRTSVSAHEQFF
v_gene: TRBV7-8; d_gene: TRBD1; abundance: few; j_gene: TRBJ1-5; CDR3nt: TGTGCCAGCAGCTCTAGACAGGGAGGTGATCAGCCCCAGCATTTT; CDR3aa: CASSSRQGGDQPQHF
v_gene: TRBV18; d_gene: TRBD1; abundance: .; j_gene: TRBJ1-1; CDR3nt: TGTGCCAGCTCACCATCAGGGGGAGCAACTGAAGCTTTCTTT; CDR3aa: CASSPSGGATEAFF
v_gene: TRBV19; d_gene: .; abundance: .; j_gene: TRBJ2-2; CDR3nt: TGTGCCAGTAGCCCTAACCTGGGGGGGCCAGGAGCCGGGGAGCTGTTTTTT; CDR3aa: CASSPNLGGPGAGELFF
v_gene: TRBV27; d_gene: .; abundance: .; j_gene: TRBJ1-6; CDR3nt: TGTGCCAGCAGTTTAAGTTTCAGGGTTGGATCACCCCTCCACTTT; CDR3aa: CASSLSFRVGSPLHF
v_gene: TRBV5-1; d_gene: .; abundance: .; j_gene: TRBJ1-2; CDR3nt: TGCGCCAGCAGCTTGGCCCACGGCCCGGGCTATGGCTACACCTTC; CDR3aa: CASSLAHGPGYGYTF
v_gene: TRBV18; d_gene: TRBD1; abundance: .; j_gene: TRBJ2-2; CDR3nt: TGTGCCAGCTCACAAGGACAGGGGAACACCGGGGAGCTGTTTTTT; CDR3aa: CASSQGQGNTGELFF
v_gene: TRBV7-2; d_gene: .; abundance: .; j_gene: TRBJ2-4; CDR3nt: TGTGCCAGCAGCTCTTGGACAGCCGTGGACATTCAGTACTTC; CDR3aa: CASSSWTAVDIQYF